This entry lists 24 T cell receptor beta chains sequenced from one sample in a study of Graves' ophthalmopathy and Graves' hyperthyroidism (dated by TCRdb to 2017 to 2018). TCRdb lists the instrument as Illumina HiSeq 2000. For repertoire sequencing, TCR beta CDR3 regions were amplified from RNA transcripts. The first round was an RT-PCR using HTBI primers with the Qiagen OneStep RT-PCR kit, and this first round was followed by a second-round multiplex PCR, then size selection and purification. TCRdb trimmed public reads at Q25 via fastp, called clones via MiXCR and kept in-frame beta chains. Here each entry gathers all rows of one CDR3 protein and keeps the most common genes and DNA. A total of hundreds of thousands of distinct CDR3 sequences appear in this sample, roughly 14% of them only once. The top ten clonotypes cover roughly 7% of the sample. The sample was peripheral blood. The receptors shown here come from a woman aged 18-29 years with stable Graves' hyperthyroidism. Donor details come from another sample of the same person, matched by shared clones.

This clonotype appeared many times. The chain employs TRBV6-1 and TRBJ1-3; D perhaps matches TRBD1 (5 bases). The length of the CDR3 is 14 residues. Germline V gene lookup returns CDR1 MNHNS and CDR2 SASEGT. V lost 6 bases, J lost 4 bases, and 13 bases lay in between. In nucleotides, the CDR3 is TGTGCCAGCAGGAGAACAGGCGGAGGAAACACCATATATTTT. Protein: CASRRTGGGNTIYF.

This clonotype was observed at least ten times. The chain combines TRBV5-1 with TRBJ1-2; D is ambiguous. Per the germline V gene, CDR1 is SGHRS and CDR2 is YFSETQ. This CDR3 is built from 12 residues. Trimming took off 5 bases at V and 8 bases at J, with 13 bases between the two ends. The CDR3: CASRYSESGYTF. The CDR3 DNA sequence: TGCGCCAGCAGGTACTCAGAGTCGGGCTACACCTTC.

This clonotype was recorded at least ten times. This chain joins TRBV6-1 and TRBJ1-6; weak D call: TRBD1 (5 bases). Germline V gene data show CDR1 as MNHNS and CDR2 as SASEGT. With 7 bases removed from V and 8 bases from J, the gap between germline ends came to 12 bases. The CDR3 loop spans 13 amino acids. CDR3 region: CASMESRDSPLHF. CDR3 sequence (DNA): TGTGCCAGCATGGAGAGCAGGGATTCACCCCTCCACTTT.

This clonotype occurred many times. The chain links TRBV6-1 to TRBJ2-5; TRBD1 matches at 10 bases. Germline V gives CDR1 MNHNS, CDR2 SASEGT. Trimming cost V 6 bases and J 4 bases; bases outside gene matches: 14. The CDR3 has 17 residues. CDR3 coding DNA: TGTGCCAGCAGGACCCGCCGCTCGACAGGGGGCGGAGAGACCCAGTACTTC. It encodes CASRTRRSTGGGETQYF.

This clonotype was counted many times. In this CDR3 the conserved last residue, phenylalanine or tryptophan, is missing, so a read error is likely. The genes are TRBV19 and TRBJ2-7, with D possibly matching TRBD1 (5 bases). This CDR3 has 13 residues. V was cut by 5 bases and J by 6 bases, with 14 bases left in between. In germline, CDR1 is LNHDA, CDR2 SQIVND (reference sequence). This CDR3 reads CASSSRVGLEQYL. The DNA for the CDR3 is TGTGCCAGTAGTTCCAGGGTGGGTCTCGAGCAGTACCTC.

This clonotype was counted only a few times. This CDR3 is CAISHPGLAGVETQYF. The CDR3 DNA reads TGTGCCATCAGCCACCCAGGACTAGCGGGAGTTGAGACCCAGTACTTC. The chain recombines TRBV10-3 with TRBJ2-5; 13 positions agree with TRBD2. The junction had 9 bases not matched to a gene; V was cut back by 6 bases and J by 5 bases. CDR3 length: 16 residues. Germline CDR1 ENHRY, CDR2 SYGVKD.

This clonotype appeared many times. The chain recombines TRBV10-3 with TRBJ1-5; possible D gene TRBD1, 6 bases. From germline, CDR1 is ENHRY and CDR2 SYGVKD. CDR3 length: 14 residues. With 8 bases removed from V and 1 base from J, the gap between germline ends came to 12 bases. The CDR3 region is CAISPGASNQPQHF. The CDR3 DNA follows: TGTGCCATCTCTCCAGGGGCGAGCAATCAGCCCCAGCATTTT.

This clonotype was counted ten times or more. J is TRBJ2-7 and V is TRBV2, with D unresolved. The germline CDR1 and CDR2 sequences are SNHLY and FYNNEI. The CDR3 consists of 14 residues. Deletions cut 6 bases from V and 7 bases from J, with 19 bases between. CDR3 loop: CASSQEGSLGEQYF. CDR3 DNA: TGTGCCAGCAGCCAGGAAGGCAGTCTAGGGGAGCAGTACTTC.

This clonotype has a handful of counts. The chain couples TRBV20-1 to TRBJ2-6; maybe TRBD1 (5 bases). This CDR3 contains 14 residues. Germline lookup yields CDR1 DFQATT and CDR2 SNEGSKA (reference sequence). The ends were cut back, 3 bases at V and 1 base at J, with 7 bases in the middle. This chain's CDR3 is CSARTVSGANVLTF. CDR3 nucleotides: TGCAGTGCTAGGACAGTGTCTGGGGCCAACGTCCTGACTTTC.

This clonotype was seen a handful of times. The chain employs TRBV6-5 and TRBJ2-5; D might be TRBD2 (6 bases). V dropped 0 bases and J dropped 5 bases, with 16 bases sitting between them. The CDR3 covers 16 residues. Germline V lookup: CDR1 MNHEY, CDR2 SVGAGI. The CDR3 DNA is TGTGCCAGCAGTTACTCGGTTGGGACTCTGAGGGAGACCCAGTACTTC. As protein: CASSYSVGTLRETQYF.

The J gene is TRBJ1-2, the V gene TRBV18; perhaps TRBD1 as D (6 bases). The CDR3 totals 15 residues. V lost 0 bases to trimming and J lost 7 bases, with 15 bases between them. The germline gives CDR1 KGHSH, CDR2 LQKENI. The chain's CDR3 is CASSPPGQGLAGYTF. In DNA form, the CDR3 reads TGTGCCAGCTCACCACCGGGACAAGGGTTGGCTGGCTACACCTTC.

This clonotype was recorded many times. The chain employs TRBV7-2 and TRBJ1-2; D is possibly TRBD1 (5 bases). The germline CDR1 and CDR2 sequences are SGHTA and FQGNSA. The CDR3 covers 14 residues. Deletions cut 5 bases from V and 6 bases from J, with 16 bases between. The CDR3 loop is CASSHRDGRNGYTF. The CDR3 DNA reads TGTGCCAGCAGCCACCGGGACGGAAGGAATGGCTACACCTTC.

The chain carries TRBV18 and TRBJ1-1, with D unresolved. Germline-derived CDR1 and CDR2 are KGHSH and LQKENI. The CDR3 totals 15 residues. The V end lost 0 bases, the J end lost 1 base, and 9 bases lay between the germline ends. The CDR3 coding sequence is TGTGCCAGCTCACCACCGGTCCCCCCGAACACTGAAGCTTTCTTT. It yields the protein CASSPPVPPNTEAFF.

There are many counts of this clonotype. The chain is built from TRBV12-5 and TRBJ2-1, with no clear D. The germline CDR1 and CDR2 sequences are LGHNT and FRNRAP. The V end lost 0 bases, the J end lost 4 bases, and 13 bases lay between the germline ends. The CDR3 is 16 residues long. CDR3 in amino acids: CASGLVGGILYNEQFF. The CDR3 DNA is TGTGCTAGTGGTTTGGTAGGTGGGATATTGTACAATGAGCAGTTCTTC. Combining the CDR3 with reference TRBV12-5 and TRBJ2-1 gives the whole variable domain DARVTQTPRHKVTEMGQEVTMRCQPILGHNTVFWYRQTMMQGLELLAYFRNRAPLDDSGMPKDRFSAEMPDATLATLKIQPSEPRDSAVYFCASGLVGGILYNEQFFGPGTRLTVL.

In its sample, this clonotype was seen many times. This CDR3 reads CASSPFNTEAFF. In nucleotides, the CDR3 is TGTGCCAGCAGCCCGTTCAACACTGAAGCTTTCTTT. V is TRBV14 and J is TRBJ1-1, with D uncertain. V was pared by 4 bases and J by 2 bases, with 5 bases between. The CDR3 is 12 amino acids. Looked up from germline, CDR1 is SGHDN and CDR2 is FVKESK.

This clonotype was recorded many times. CDR3 loop: CASSIGAGRNTEAFF. CDR3 in DNA: TGTGCCAGTAGTATTGGTGCCGGACGGAACACTGAAGCTTTCTTT. The rearrangement uses TRBV19 and TRBJ1-1; the D is unclear. The V end was cut by 3 bases, the J end by 1 base, with 12 bases between. This CDR3 spans 15 amino acids. Germline V gene data show CDR1 as LNHDA and CDR2 as SQIVND (reference sequence). Supplemented by reference TRBV19 and TRBJ1-1, the full variable domain reads DGGITQSPKYLFRKEGQNVTLSCEQNLNHDAMYWYRQDPGQGLRLIYYSQIVNDFQKGDIAEGYSVSREKKESFPLTVTSAQKNPTAFYLCASSIGAGRNTEAFFGQGTRLTVV.

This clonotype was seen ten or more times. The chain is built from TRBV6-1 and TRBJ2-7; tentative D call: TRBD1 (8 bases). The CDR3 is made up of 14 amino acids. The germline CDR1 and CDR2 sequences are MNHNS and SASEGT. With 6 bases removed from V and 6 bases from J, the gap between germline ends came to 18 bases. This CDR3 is CASRRTGGVGEQYF. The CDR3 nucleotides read TGTGCCAGCAGACGTACAGGGGGGGTAGGCGAGCAGTACTTC.

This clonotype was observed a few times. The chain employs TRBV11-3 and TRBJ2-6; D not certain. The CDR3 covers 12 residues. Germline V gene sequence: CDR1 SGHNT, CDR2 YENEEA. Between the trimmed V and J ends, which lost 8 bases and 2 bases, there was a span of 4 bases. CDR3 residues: CASGTGANVLTF. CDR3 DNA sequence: TGTGCCAGCGGAACTGGGGCCAACGTCCTGACTTTC.

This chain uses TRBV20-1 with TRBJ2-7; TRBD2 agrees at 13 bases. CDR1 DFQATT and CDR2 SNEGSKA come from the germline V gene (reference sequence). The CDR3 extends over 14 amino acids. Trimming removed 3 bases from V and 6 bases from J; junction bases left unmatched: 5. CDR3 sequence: CSARELAGGFEQYF. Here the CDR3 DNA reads TGCAGTGCTAGGGAACTAGCGGGGGGGTTCGAGCAGTACTTC.

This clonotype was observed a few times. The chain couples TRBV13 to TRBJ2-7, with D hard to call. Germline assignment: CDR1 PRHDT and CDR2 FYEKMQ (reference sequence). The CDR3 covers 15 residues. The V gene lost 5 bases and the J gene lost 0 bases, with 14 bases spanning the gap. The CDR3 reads CASSAPWPSSYEQYF. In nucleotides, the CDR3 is TGTGCCAGCAGCGCCCCATGGCCGAGCTCCTACGAGCAGTACTTC.

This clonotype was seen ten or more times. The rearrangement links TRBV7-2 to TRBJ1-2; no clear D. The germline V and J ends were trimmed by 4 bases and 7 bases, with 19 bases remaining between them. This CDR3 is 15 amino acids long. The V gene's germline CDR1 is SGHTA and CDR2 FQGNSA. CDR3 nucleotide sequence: TGTGCCAGCAGCTCAAGCGGCCGGACTTTAGGTGGCTACACCTTC. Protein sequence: CASSSSGRTLGGYTF.

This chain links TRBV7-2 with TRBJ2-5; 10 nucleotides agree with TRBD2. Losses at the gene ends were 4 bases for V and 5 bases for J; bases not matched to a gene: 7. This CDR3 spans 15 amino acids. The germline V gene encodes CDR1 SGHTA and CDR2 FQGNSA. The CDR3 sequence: CASSSSSGSSETQYF. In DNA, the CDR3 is TGTGCCAGCAGCTCCTCTAGCGGGAGCTCGGAGACCCAGTACTTC.

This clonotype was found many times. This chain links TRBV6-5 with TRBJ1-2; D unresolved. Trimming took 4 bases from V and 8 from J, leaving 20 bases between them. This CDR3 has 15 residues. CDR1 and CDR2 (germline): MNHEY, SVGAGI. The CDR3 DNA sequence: TGTGCCAGCAGTTTCCCGGACGGCCAGTTTAGGGGCTACACCTTC. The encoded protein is CASSFPDGQFRGYTF.

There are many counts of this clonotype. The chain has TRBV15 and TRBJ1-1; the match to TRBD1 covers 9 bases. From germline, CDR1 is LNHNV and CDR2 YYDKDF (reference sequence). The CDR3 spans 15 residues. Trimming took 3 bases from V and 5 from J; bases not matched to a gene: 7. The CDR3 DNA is TGTGCCACCAGCAGGTGGACAGGGGCGGGAACTGAAGCTTTCTTT. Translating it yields CATSRWTGAGTEAFF.